These T cell receptor beta chains were read from a single sample in a study of T cell repertoires in cytomegalovirus infection. TCRdb re-derived calls from the reads in MiXCR, one entry per CDR3 protein. Seen here are about 240,000 distinct CDR3 sequences, 10% to 15% observed once, and the top ten hold about 1.5%. Material: PBMCs. Every receptor here comes from a human donor in good health (CMV status not recorded). Some clones in this sample may be carry-over from other donors' samples. The CDR3 runs from the conserved cysteine through the conserved F or W. The D gene is left open where the match is weak. A row's size may be missing; if present it is once, few, many or a size class.

D gene | J gene | V gene | clone size | CDR3 protein | CDR3 DNA
NA | TRBJ2-7 | TRBV12-3/TRBV12-4 | NA | CASRFTGSSYEQYF | TGTGCCAGCAGGTTCACCGGGAGCTCCTACGAGCAGTACTTC
TRBD2 | TRBJ2-3 | TRBV7-2 | many | CASSPTSGVADTQYF | TGTGCCAGCAGCCCGACTAGCGGGGTCGCAGATACGCAGTATTTT
NA | TRBJ2-7 | TRBV7-2 | many | CASSLTAGYEQYF | TGTGCCAGCAGCTTAACGGCCGGGTACGAGCAGTACTTC
NA | TRBJ2-2 | TRBV6-2/TRBV6-3 | many | CASSYRAANTGELFF | TGTGCCAGCAGTTACAGGGCGGCGAACACCGGGGAGCTGTTTTTT
NA | TRBJ1-1 | TRBV27 | NA | CASSLFRGTEAFF | TGTGCCAGCAGTTTATTCCGAGGCACTGAAGCTTTCTTT
NA | TRBJ1-1 | TRBV5-5 | many | CASSLALTGPEAFF | TGTGCCAGCAGCTTGGCCCTGACAGGACCTGAAGCTTTCTTT
NA | TRBJ2-7 | TRBV20-1 | many | CSARTSYEQYF | TGCAGTGCTAGAACCAGCTACGAGCAGTACTTC
TRBD2 | TRBJ2-5 | TRBV7-2 | many | CASSLYGGRGQETQYF | TGTGCCAGCAGCTTATACGGCGGGAGGGGGCAAGAGACCCAGTACTTC
TRBD2 | TRBJ2-2 | TRBV6-1 | few | CASRPLAGNTGELFF | TGTGCCAGCAGACCCCTAGCGGGAAACACCGGGGAGCTGTTTTTT
NA | TRBJ1-2 | TRBV3-1 | NA | CASSPGVVGGDGYTF | TGTGCCAGCAGCCCCGGGGTGGTGGGGGGCGATGGCTACACCTTC
NA | TRBJ2-7 | TRBV7-8 | many | CASSLGQLTYYEQYF | TGTGCCAGCAGCCTCGGACAGCTGACGTATTACGAGCAGTACTTC
NA | TRBJ1-1 | TRBV29-1 | NA | CSVEDHGDTEAFF | TGCAGCGTTGAAGATCATGGGGACACTGAAGCTTTCTTT
NA | TRBJ2-1 | TRBV7-2 | many | CASRRDLASGSSYNEQFF | TGTGCCAGCAGACGGGATCTAGCGTCAGGGAGCTCCTACAATGAGCAGTTCTTC
TRBD2 | TRBJ2-5 | TRBV7-2 | few | CASSLGGGGGTQYF | TGTGCCAGCAGCTTAGGGGGGGGGGGGGGGACCCAGTACTTC
NA | TRBJ1-1 | TRBV7-6 | NA | CASSLEDTEAFF | TGTGCCAGCAGCTTGGAAGACACTGAAGCTTTCTTT
NA | TRBJ1-4 | TRBV29-1 | NA | CSVEVGGGGNEKLFF | TGCAGCGTTGAAGTCGGGGGTGGAGGGAATGAAAAACTGTTTTTT
NA | TRBJ1-3 | TRBV11-3 | many | CASSVYRATFIENTIYF | TGTGCCAGCAGCGTTTACAGGGCCACGTTTATTGAAAACACCATATATTTT
NA | TRBJ1-6 | TRBV5-1 | few | CASSYQGSSYNSPLHF | TGCGCCAGCAGCTACCAGGGGAGCTCCTATAATTCACCCCTCCACTTT
TRBD1 | TRBJ1-1 | TRBV6-4 | NA | CASSSGTGAEAFF | TGTGCCAGCAGCTCCGGGACAGGGGCGGAAGCTTTCTTT
TRBD2 | TRBJ2-2 | TRBV5-1 | many | CASSVSGLAATGELFF | TGCGCCAGCAGCGTTTCGGGACTAGCGGCCACCGGGGAGCTGTTTTTT
TRBD2 | TRBJ2-5 | TRBV3-1 | NA | CASSLAPGLAGETQYF | TGTGCCAGCAGCCTGGCTCCGGGACTAGCTGGGGAGACCCAGTACTTC
NA | TRBJ1-4 | TRBV7-6 | many | CASSWRDGTNEKLFF | TGTGCCAGCAGCTGGAGGGACGGAACTAATGAAAAACTGTTTTTT
NA | TRBJ1-5 | TRBV6-2/TRBV6-3 | NA | CASSSRSQRAYQPQHF | TGTGCCAGCAGTTCCCGATCACAGAGGGCGTATCAGCCCCAGCATTTT
NA | TRBJ1-1 | TRBV19 | many | CASSTTANTEAFF | TGTGCCAGTAGCACGACAGCTAACACTGAAGCTTTCTTT
NA | TRBJ1-1 | TRBV3-1 | few | CASSQDWQIEAFF | TGTGCCAGCAGCCAAGATTGGCAAATTGAAGCTTTCTTT
NA | TRBJ1-6 | TRBV2 | many | CASNLLLSLHF | TGTGCCAGCAACTTACTCCTATCCCTCCACTTT